One T cell receptor beta chain is described in this entry. The data are from a study of T cell responses to AZD1222 COVID-19 vaccine. The germline gives CDR1 LNHDA, CDR2 SQIVND (reference sequence). The CDR3 consists of 15 residues. V was clipped by 4 bases and J by 6 bases; unmatched bases: 7. TCRdb's table, derived via immunoSEQ multiplex PCR, lists solely in-frame clones and lacks some. Of over 85,000 clones in the sample, less than 95% were seen once. This sample comprised peripheral blood, obtained on day 0 of AZD1222 vaccination. The chain couples TRBV19 to TRBJ2-1; 9 bases match TRBD1. This TCR was sampled from an adult in good health. This CDR3 reads CASSNRDREGNEQFF. For the CDR3, the DNA is TGTGCCAGTAGTAACCGGGACAGGGAGGGCAATGAGCAGTTCTTC.